One and the same sample provided the 6 T cell receptor beta chains below, sequenced in a study of OX40 agonist ivuxolimab in advanced cancers. Measured with immunoSEQ multiplex PCR; TCRdb has only the in-frame clones, and not every one. Here the sample spans approximately 13,000 clones, about 88% being singletons. The source material was CD4+ or CD8+ T cells sorted from blood, sampled in a trial of the OX40 agonist ivuxolimab. The origin of the receptors is an adult with an advanced solid tumor such as melanoma, head and neck, liver or kidney cancer.

V gene TRBV9 combines with J gene TRBJ2-6; D is uncertain. Between the trimmed V and J ends, which lost 0 bases and 0 bases, there was a span of 7 bases. The CDR3 is made up of 16 amino acids. The V gene's germline CDR1 is SGDLS and CDR2 YYNGEE. In DNA form, the CDR3 reads TGTGCCAGCAGCGTAGCTTTAGGCTCTGGGGCCAACGTCCTGACTTTC. This encodes CASSVALGSGANVLTF.

The V and J genes are TRBV5-6 and TRBJ1-3; D possibly corresponds to TRBD1 (5 bases). The V gene's germline CDR1 is SGHDT and CDR2 YYEEEE. The V end lost 3 bases, the J end lost 5 bases, and 9 bases lay between the germline ends. This CDR3 region has 13 residues. The CDR3 nucleotides are TGTGCCAGCAGCTCGACAGTCCGAAACACCATATATTTT. Translation gives CASSSTVRNTIYF.

The table lists this clone with a count of one. The genes are TRBV4-1 and TRBJ1-5, with a tentative D call TRBD1 (6 bases). Germline V gene sequence: CDR1 MGHRA, CDR2 YSYEKL. This CDR3 has 16 amino acids. V was clipped by 9 bases and J by 0 bases, with 18 bases between them. CDR3 coding DNA: TGCGCCAGTCGTACGACAGGCGAGTATAGCAATCAGCCCCAGCATTTT. Translation: CASRTTGEYSNQPQHF.

This clone was detected once. The rearrangement joins TRBV6-1 to TRBJ2-5, with 10 bases identical to TRBD2. Germline V lookup: CDR1 MNHNS, CDR2 SASEGT. Losses at the gene ends were 2 bases for V and 2 bases for J; bases not matched to a gene: 2. The CDR3 extends over 15 amino acids. The CDR3: CASSELAGEQETQYF. CDR3 sequence (DNA): TGTGCCAGCAGTGAACTAGCGGGAGAACAAGAGACCCAGTACTTC.

V usage is TRBV5-4 and J usage is TRBJ2-2; 7 bases agree with TRBD2. CDR1 SGHNT and CDR2 YYREEE come from the germline V gene (reference sequence). V was pared by 4 bases and J by 3 bases, with 15 bases of the junction left unmatched. This CDR3 is built from 18 residues. The chain's CDR3 is CASSLSSQGLEHTGELFF. For the CDR3, the DNA is TGTGCCAGCAGCCTCAGTTCCCAAGGACTAGAGCACACCGGGGAGCTGTTTTTT.

The chain joins TRBV25-1 to TRBJ2-1, with 9 nucleotides matching TRBD2. V shed 1 base, J shed 8 bases, and the junction held 6 bases outside the gene matches. This CDR3 is 15 amino acids long. CDR1 MGHDK and CDR2 SYGVNS come from the germline V gene. For the CDR3, the DNA is TGTGCCAGCAGTGAATTATCCCAGCGGGAGGATGAGCAGTTCTTC. Amino acid sequence: CASSELSQREDEQFF.